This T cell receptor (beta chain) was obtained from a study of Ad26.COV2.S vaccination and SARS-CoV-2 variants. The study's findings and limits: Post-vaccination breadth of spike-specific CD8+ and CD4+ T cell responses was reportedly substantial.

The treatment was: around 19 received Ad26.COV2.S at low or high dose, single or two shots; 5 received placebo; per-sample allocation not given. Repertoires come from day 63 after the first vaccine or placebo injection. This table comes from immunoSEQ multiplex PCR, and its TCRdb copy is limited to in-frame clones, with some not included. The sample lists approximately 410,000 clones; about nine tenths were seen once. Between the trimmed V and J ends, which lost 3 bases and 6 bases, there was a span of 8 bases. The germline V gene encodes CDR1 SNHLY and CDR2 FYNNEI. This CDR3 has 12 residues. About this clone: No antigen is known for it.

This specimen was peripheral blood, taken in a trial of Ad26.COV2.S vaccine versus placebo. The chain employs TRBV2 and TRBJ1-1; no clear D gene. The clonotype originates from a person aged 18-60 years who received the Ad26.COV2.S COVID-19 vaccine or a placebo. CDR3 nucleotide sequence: TGTGCCAGCAGTGAGGAAATGTCTGAAGCTTTCTTT. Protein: CASSEEMSEAFF.